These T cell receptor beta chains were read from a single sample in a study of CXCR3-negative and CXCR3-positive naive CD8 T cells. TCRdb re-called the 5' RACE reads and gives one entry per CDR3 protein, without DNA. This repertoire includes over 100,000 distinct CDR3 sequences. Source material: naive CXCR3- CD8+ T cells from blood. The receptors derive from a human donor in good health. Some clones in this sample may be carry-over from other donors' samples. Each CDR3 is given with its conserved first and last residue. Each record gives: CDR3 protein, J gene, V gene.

CDR3 protein: CASRETGVEGNIQYF
J gene: TRBJ2-4
V gene: TRBV14

CDR3 protein: CASIGRLNQETQYF
J gene: TRBJ2-5
V gene: TRBV7-8

CDR3 protein: CASSLQGGSTNEKLFF
J gene: TRBJ1-4
V gene: TRBV6-5

CDR3 protein: CASTTGQGLDEAFF
J gene: TRBJ1-1
V gene: TRBV5-1

CDR3 protein: CATSDPGYNEQFF
J gene: TRBJ2-1
V gene: TRBV24-1

CDR3 protein: CASSLEGYGYTF
J gene: TRBJ1-2
V gene: TRBV7-8

CDR3 protein: CASSSSRSETQYF
J gene: TRBJ2-5
V gene: TRBV7-8

CDR3 protein: CASSQDEFGVAEAFF
J gene: TRBJ1-1
V gene: TRBV4-3

CDR3 protein: CSVLNAGELFF
J gene: TRBJ2-2
V gene: TRBV29-1

CDR3 protein: CSVVPAGEETQYF
J gene: TRBJ2-5
V gene: TRBV29-1

CDR3 protein: CASSLRRDPSSGANVLTF
J gene: TRBJ2-6
V gene: TRBV9

CDR3 protein: CASSQTSTANTEAFF
J gene: TRBJ1-1
V gene: TRBV4-1

CDR3 protein: CASTGARSYEQYF
J gene: TRBJ2-7
V gene: TRBV7-9

CDR3 protein: CSASAISGTVLQYF
J gene: TRBJ2-4
V gene: TRBV20-1

CDR3 protein: CASIAAHSYNEQFF
J gene: TRBJ2-1
V gene: TRBV7-2

CDR3 protein: CASSLHRELAGNTIYF
J gene: TRBJ1-3
V gene: TRBV7-8

CDR3 protein: CASSYSPGNEQFF
J gene: TRBJ2-1
V gene: TRBV6-6

CDR3 protein: CASSRSTSEGVYEQYF
J gene: TRBJ2-7
V gene: TRBV7-6

CDR3 protein: CSAPPWSSDTQYF
J gene: TRBJ2-3
V gene: TRBV20-1

CDR3 protein: CASSPSDRIFETQYF
J gene: TRBJ2-5
V gene: TRBV28

CDR3 protein: CSVEEGWAGSSYNEQFF
J gene: TRBJ2-1
V gene: TRBV29-1

CDR3 protein: CASSQMTGGGDEQFF
J gene: TRBJ2-1
V gene: TRBV11-1

CDR3 protein: CASSGNYEQYF
J gene: TRBJ2-7
V gene: TRBV28

CDR3 protein: CASSLWPSGSSYEQYF
J gene: TRBJ2-7
V gene: TRBV27

CDR3 protein: CASSFSGGAGNEQFF
J gene: TRBJ2-1
V gene: TRBV7-3

CDR3 protein: CASSLVSRGTDTQYF
J gene: TRBJ2-3
V gene: TRBV13

CDR3 protein: CASSQDPQTLGGSYNEQFF
J gene: TRBJ2-1
V gene: TRBV4-2

CDR3 protein: CSSDRGGNEQFF
J gene: TRBJ2-1
V gene: TRBV29-1

CDR3 protein: CSARGLLLSYEQYF
J gene: TRBJ2-7
V gene: TRBV20-1

CDR3 protein: CASSPLGQGAYEQYF
J gene: TRBJ2-7
V gene: TRBV6-2/TRBV6-3

CDR3 protein: CASSSHELAGGQGEQFF
J gene: TRBJ2-1
V gene: TRBV7-2

CDR3 protein: CASSRRTDETYEQYF
J gene: TRBJ2-7
V gene: TRBV7-9

CDR3 protein: CASQTTRGTSSYNSPLHF
J gene: TRBJ1-6
V gene: TRBV21-1

CDR3 protein: CASSFSGSGANVLTF
J gene: TRBJ2-6
V gene: TRBV12-3/TRBV12-4

CDR3 protein: CASSRGRRTDTQYF
J gene: TRBJ2-3
V gene: TRBV25-1

CDR3 protein: CASRDQGAPLYEQYF
J gene: TRBJ2-7
V gene: TRBV12-3/TRBV12-4

CDR3 protein: CASSLASGSPSYEQYF
J gene: TRBJ2-7
V gene: TRBV12-3/TRBV12-4

CDR3 protein: CASTRNYGYTF
J gene: TRBJ1-2
V gene: TRBV28

CDR3 protein: CASSERGPDNQPQHF
J gene: TRBJ1-5
V gene: TRBV12-3/TRBV12-4

CDR3 protein: CASSSISGQGHYEQYF
J gene: TRBJ2-7
V gene: TRBV7-9

CDR3 protein: CASSPGLGFIYEQFF
J gene: TRBJ2-1
V gene: TRBV3-1